This T cell receptor (beta chain) is from a study of Ad26.COV2.S vaccination and SARS-CoV-2 variants. This CDR3 is 13 amino acids long. Trimming took off 0 bases at V and 6 bases at J, with 6 bases between the two ends. Germline CDR1 reads MNHEY; CDR2 reads SVGEGT. Treatment specified: around 19 received Ad26.COV2.S at low or high dose, single or two shots; roughly five received placebo; per-sample allocation not given. Each sample was drawn 63 days after the first injection (of vaccine or placebo). TCRdb keeps only in-frame clones here, not all; method: immunoSEQ multiplex PCR. Of around 450,000 clones in the sample, about 88% are singletons; the top ten hold 2.5% to 3%.

The material sequenced was peripheral blood, taken in a trial of Ad26.COV2.S vaccine versus placebo. This TCR was recovered from a person between 18 and 65 years old who received the Ad26.COV2.S COVID-19 vaccine or a placebo. The genes are TRBV6-2 or TRBV6-3 and TRBJ2-1; possibly TRBD2 for D (6 bases). In DNA, the CDR3 is TGTGCCAGCAGTTACTCGGAGGGCAATGAGCAGTTCTTC. As protein: CASSYSEGNEQFF.